The 2 T cell receptor beta chains reported below all come from one sample, sequenced in a study of beta chain features in type 1 diabetes (dated by TCRdb to the late 2010s). Receptor libraries were prepared by the immunoSEQ multiplex PCR assay. The entire amount of isolated RNA was reverse transcribed using the High Capacity cDNA Reverse Transcription Kit, so the sequenced TCRB transcripts were expressed ones. The clones in this table, taken by TCRdb from immuneACCESS, are in-frame only. Not every clone is retained; where verified, under half of the shortfall comes from an unresolved V gene, and the cause of the rest is unknown. This sample gives approximately 150,000 clones in total; about 10% of them show up just once. The ten most abundant clones make up around 1.2% of the sample. Sequenced input: naive CD4+ T cells from blood. In light of the paper, this sample's cell subset or site label describes: true naive CD4+ T cells. The source is a young man in good health.

The chain has TRBV15 and TRBJ2-3; 11 positions match TRBD2. The CDR3 consists of 16 residues. Germline V CDR1 and CDR2: LNHNV, YYDKDF (reference sequence). J was trimmed by 5 bases and V by 1 base; bases with no gene match: 5. This CDR3 reads CATSRGNSGGGDTQYF. In DNA form, the CDR3 reads TGTGCCACCAGCAGAGGGAATAGCGGGGGGGGAGATACGCAGTATTTT.

V and J are TRBV7-2 and TRBJ1-1; no clear D. Per the germline V gene, CDR1 is SGHTA and CDR2 is FQGNSA. V was clipped by 1 base and J by 0 bases, with 6 bases between them. The CDR3 runs to 14 residues. The CDR3 bases are TGTGCCAGCAGCTTAGGCGGCGTGAACACTGAAGCTTTCTTT. As protein: CASSLGGVNTEAFF.